This record covers a single T cell receptor (beta chain). This record belongs to a study of blood T cell repertoires in COVID-19. Looking at the study overall: Sites across the United States, Italy and Spain contributed samples from acute and convalescent COVID-19. PBMCs, B-cell-depleted T cells, or T cells provided the cDNA or gDNA that made up the material.

Original processing methods: Reference gene primer amplification gave nucleated cell count estimates. Generated by immunoSEQ multiplex PCR, the TCRdb table keeps only in-frame clones and is missing some. For V, J and clone size, that table is used; D and trimming come from the DNA. The sample contains some 200,000 clones, roughly 86% of which appear only once. Losses at the gene ends were 5 bases for V and 0 bases for J; bases not matched to a gene: 6. Per germline, CDR1 SGHDT and CDR2 YYEEEE. This CDR3 comprises 15 residues. Input material: peripheral blood. The sequence was collected from a woman aged 40 to 50 with acute or convalescent COVID-19. This chain uses TRBV5-6 with TRBJ2-7, with TRBD1 matching 9 bases. In DNA, the CDR3 is TGTGCCAGCAGATTCGGACAGGGGAACTCCTACGAGCAGTACTTC. Its protein product is CASRFGQGNSYEQYF.